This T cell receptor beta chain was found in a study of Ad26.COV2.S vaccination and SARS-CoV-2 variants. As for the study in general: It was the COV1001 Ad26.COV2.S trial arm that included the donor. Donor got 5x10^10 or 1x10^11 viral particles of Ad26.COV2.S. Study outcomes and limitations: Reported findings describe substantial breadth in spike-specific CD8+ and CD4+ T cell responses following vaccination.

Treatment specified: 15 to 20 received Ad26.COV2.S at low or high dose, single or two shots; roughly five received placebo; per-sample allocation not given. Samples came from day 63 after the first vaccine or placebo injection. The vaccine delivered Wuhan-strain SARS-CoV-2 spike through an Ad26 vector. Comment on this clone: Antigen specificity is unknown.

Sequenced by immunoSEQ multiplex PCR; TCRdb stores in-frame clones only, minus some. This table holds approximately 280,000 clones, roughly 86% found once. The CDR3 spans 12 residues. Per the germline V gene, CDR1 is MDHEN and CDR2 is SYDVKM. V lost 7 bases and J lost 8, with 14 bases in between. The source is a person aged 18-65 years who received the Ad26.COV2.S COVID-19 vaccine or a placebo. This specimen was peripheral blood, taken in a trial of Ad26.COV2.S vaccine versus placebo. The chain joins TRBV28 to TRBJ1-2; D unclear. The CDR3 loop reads CASTPSSGGYTF. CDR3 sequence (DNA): TGTGCCAGCACCCCGAGCTCGGGGGGCTACACCTTC.